This T cell receptor beta chain was recovered during a study of T cell repertoires in cytomegalovirus infection. Study overall: The study used recently identified HLA-C-restricted and well-studied HLA-B-restricted CMV epitopes. Indications came from public TCR beta signatures; they pointed to CMV infection and to a matching HLA type.

Whole-study findings and limits: The response measured ex vivo was dominated by TCR beta clonotypes (HLA-C-restricted and CMV-specific).

MiXCR was run by TCRdb on the reads, yielding one entry per CDR3 protein. The profile covers 310,000 or so distinct CDR3 sequences, with roughly 25% appearing a single time and about an eighth taken by the ten largest. As concerns this clonotype: Its antigen is not identified.

The length of the CDR3 is 15 residues. The germline gives CDR1 SGHTA, CDR2 FQGNSA. V lost 1 base and J 6 bases, leaving 12 bases between the germline ends. The sequencing here drew on cultured PBMCs, taken from culture after CMV antigen stimulation. This TCR was recovered from a human donor in good health (CMV status not recorded). Some clones in this sample may be carry-over from other donors' samples. The J gene is TRBJ1-4, the V gene TRBV7-2; D may be TRBD1 (6 bases). The CDR3 coding sequence is TGTGCCAGCAGCTTAGGAGGGGGGTATCATGAAAAACTGTTTTTT. This translates into CASSLGGGYHEKLFF.